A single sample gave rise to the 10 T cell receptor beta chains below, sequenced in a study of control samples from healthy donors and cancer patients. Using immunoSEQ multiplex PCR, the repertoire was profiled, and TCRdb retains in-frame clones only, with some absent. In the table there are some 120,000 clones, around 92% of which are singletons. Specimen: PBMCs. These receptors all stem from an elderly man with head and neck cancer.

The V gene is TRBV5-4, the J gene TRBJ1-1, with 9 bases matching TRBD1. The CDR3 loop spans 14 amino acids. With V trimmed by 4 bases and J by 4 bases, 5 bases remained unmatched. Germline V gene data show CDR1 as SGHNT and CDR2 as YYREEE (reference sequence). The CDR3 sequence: CASSLTGGGTEAFF. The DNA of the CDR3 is TGTGCCAGCAGCCTGACAGGGGGAGGCACTGAAGCTTTCTTT.

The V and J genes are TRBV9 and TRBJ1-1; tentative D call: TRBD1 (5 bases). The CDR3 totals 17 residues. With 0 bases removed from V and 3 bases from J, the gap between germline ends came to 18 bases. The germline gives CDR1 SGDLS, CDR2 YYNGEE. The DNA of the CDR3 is TGTGCCAGCAGCGTAGGGGTCAGGGCCGCTGGTGACACTGAAGCTTTCTTT. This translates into CASSVGVRAAGDTEAFF. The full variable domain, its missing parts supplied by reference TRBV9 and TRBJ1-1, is DSGVTQTPKHLITATGQRVTLRCSPRSGDLSVYWYQQSLDQGLQFLIQYYNGEERAKGNILERFSAQQFPDLHSELNLSSLELGDSALYFCASSVGVRAAGDTEAFFGQGTRLTVV.

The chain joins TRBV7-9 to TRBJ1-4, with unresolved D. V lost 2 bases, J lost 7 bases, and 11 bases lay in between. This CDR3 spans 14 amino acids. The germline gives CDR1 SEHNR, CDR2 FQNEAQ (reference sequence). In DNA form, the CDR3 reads TGTGCCAGCAGCTTACTCGGTTTTGGTGAAAAACTGTTTTTT. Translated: CASSLLGFGEKLFF.

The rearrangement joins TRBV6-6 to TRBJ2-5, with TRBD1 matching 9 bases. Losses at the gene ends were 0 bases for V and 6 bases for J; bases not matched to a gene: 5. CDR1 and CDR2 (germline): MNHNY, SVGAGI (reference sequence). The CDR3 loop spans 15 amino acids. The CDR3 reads CASSYSGQGIQTQYF. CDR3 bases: TGTGCCAGCAGTTACTCGGGACAGGGTATACAGACCCAGTACTTC.

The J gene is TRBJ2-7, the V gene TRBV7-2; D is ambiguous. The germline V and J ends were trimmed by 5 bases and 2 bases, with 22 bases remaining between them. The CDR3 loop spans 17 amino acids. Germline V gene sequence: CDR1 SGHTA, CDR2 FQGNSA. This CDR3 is CASSGPTPDTTPYEQYF. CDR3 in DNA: TGTGCCAGCAGCGGACCTACTCCGGATACTACGCCCTACGAGCAGTACTTC.

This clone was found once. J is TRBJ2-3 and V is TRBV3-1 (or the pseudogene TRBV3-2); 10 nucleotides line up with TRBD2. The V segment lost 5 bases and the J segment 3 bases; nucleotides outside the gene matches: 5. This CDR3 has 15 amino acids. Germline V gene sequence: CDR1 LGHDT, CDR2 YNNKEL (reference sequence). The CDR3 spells CASSVLAGETDTQYF. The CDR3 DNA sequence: TGTGCCAGCAGCGTTCTAGCGGGGGAAACAGATACGCAGTATTTT.

CDR3 in amino acids: CATTTRGSRETQYF. In nucleotides, the CDR3 is TGTGCCACCACGACCCGCGGGAGCCGGGAGACCCAGTACTTC. J is TRBJ2-5 and V is TRBV7-2; the match to TRBD2 covers 7 bases. CDR3 length equals 14 residues. The germline gives CDR1 SGHTA, CDR2 FQGNSA. V shed 10 bases and J 5 bases; nucleotides not matched to a gene: 13.

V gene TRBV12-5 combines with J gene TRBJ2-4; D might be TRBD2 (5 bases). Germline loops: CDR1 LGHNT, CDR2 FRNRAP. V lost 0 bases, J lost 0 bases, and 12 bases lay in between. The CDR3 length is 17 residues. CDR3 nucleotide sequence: TGTGCTAGTGGTTTGGTACTAGGAAACTTAGCCAAAAACATTCAGTACTTC. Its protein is CASGLVLGNLAKNIQYF. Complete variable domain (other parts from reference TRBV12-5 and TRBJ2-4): DARVTQTPRHKVTEMGQEVTMRCQPILGHNTVFWYRQTMMQGLELLAYFRNRAPLDDSGMPKDRFSAEMPDATLATLKIQPSEPRDSAVYFCASGLVLGNLAKNIQYFGAGTRLSVL.

The CDR3 loop is CSVGGTVAYEQYF. CDR3 DNA sequence: TGCAGCGTGGGTGGGACGGTGGCCTACGAGCAGTACTTC. The rearrangement uses TRBV29-1 and TRBJ2-7; D is tentatively TRBD1 or TRBD2 (5 bases each). Per germline, CDR1 SQVTM and CDR2 ANQGSEA. CDR3 length: 13 amino acids. Trimming removed 6 bases at V and 2 bases at J, with 14 bases between.

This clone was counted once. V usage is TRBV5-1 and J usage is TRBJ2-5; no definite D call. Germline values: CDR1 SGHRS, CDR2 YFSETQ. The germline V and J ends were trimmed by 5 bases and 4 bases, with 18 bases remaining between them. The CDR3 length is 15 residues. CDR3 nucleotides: TGCGCCAGCAGACGACGCTGGATCGAGGTAGAGACCCAGTACTTC. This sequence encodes CASRRRWIEVETQYF. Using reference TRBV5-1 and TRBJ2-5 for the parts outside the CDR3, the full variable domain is KAGVTQTPRYLIKTRGQQVTLSCSPISGHRSVSWYQQTPGQGLQFLFEYFSETQRNKGNFPGRFSGRQFSNSRSEMNVSTLELGDSALYLCASRRRWIEVETQYFGPGTRLLVL.